These 26 T cell receptor beta chains share one sample of origin, sequenced in a study of CD8 T cells in ankylosing spondylitis listed by TCRdb under 2017. The investigation overall reported the following: A TCR beta motif made up of several highly homologous amino acid variants appeared to be characteristic of blood from ankylosing spondylitis patients.

Antigens for these TCRs are unknown. Library construction relied on 5' RACE. TCRdb lists the instrument as Illumina HiSeq 2500. The public reads were reanalyzed by TCRdb: fastp trimming at Q25, MiXCR alignment, in-frame beta chains only. Every entry covers one CDR3 protein and lists the most common genes and DNA from its rows. The sample table lists roughly 400,000 distinct CDR3 sequences, 20% to 25% of them with a count of one. The ten largest clones capture about 17% of the sample. Source material: blood, either unsorted or a sorted T cell fraction (not recorded which). The receptors stem from a male donor with ankylosing spondylitis.

This clonotype was counted at least ten times. DNA of the CDR3: TGTGCCAGCAGCCAGGGGGGAATCAATCAGCCCCAGCATTTT. Its protein product is CASSQGGINQPQHF. The J gene is TRBJ1-5, the V gene TRBV3-1, with D perhaps TRBD1 (5 bases). The CDR3 loop spans 14 amino acids. Trimming removed 3 bases from V and 3 bases from J, with 9 bases in between. The germline gives CDR1 LGHDT, CDR2 YNNKEL (reference sequence).

The rearrangement joins TRBV20-1 to TRBJ2-1; D might be TRBD2 (7 bases). Germline V gives CDR1 DFQATT, CDR2 SNEGSKA (reference sequence). This CDR3 has 14 amino acids. V lost 4 bases to trimming and J lost 7 bases, with 17 bases between them. DNA of the CDR3: TGCAGTGCTACGCGAGCGGGAACAGGGAATGAGCAGTTCTTC. It encodes CSATRAGTGNEQFF.

V gene TRBV9 combines with J gene TRBJ2-1; no firm D call. V lost 0 bases and J lost 2, with 6 bases in between. The CDR3 loop spans 14 amino acids. Looked up from germline, CDR1 is SGDLS and CDR2 is YYNGEE. This chain's CDR3 is CASSVAQTYNEQFF. The CDR3 DNA follows: TGTGCCAGCAGCGTAGCGCAAACCTACAATGAGCAGTTCTTC.

CDR3 protein: CASSARSTGAYEQYF. For the CDR3, the DNA is TGTGCCAGCAGTGCCCGCTCTACAGGGGCGTACGAGCAGTACTTC. The rearrangement joins TRBV25-1 to TRBJ2-7; 7 bases align to TRBD1. Germline V lookup: CDR1 MGHDK, CDR2 SYGVNS. CDR3 size: 15 residues. The V and J ends lost 4 bases and 4 bases, in that order; junction bases with no gene match: 10.

This clonotype was detected only a few times. The gene calls are TRBV15 and TRBJ2-7; D gene unclear. The CDR3 totals 15 residues. Germline assignment: CDR1 LNHNV and CDR2 YYDKDF (reference sequence). V shed 0 bases and J shed 0 bases, with 9 bases lying between them. The CDR3 region is CATSRDLTNSYEQYF. CDR3 in DNA: TGTGCCACCAGCAGAGATCTAACGAACTCCTACGAGCAGTACTTC.

This clonotype showed up just a few times. The chain carries TRBV24-1 and TRBJ1-2, with 8 nucleotides matching TRBD1. Germline V gives CDR1 KGHDR, CDR2 SFDVKD. V lost 8 bases to trimming and J lost 2 bases; unmatched junction nucleotides: 3. CDR3 length: 13 amino acids. The CDR3 sequence is CATMDRENYGYTF. The CDR3 DNA follows: TGTGCCACCATGGACAGGGAAAACTATGGCTACACCTTC.

This clonotype has a handful of counts. The chain has TRBV19 and TRBJ2-3, with 9 bases that match TRBD2. Germline lookup yields CDR1 LNHDA and CDR2 SQIVND (reference sequence). V lost 3 bases, J lost 2 bases, and 12 bases stayed unmatched. The CDR3 spans 18 residues. The CDR3 here is CASSILAGNHAFTDTQYF. CDR3 in DNA: TGTGCCAGTAGTATCCTAGCGGGAAACCATGCATTCACAGATACGCAGTATTTT. Full variable domain (missing parts from reference TRBV19 and TRBJ2-3): DGGITQSPKYLFRKEGQNVTLSCEQNLNHDAMYWYRQDPGQGLRLIYYSQIVNDFQKGDIAEGYSVSREKKESFPLTVTSAQKNPTAFYLCASSILAGNHAFTDTQYFGPGTRLTVL.

This chain uses TRBV5-1 with TRBJ2-1, with D possibly TRBD2 on 5 matching bases. This CDR3 is 16 amino acids long. CDR1 is SGHRS and CDR2 is YFSETQ in the germline V gene. V shed 4 bases and J shed 2 bases, with 16 bases lying between them. The CDR3 region has the DNA TGCGCCAGCAGCCCCTCAAGCGGCAACACCTACAATGAGCAGTTCTTC. This sequence encodes CASSPSSGNTYNEQFF.

This chain connects TRBV12-3 or TRBV12-4 to TRBJ2-3; TRBD2 agrees at 9 bases. The CDR3 consists of 18 residues. The V gene end was trimmed by 2 bases and the J gene end by 1 base; junction bases not matched to a gene: 10. The CDR3 DNA sequence: TGTGCCAGCAGTTTAATCAGCGGGAGGCCTCTCGGCACAGATACGCAGTATTTT. Amino acid sequence: CASSLISGRPLGTDTQYF.

The gene calls are TRBV11-2 and TRBJ1-1; TRBD1 matches at 7 bases. The V gene end was trimmed by 5 bases and the J gene end by 6 bases; junction bases not matched to a gene: 6. CDR1 and CDR2 from the germline V gene are SGHAT and FQNNGV. This CDR3 is built from 13 residues. CDR3 DNA: TGTGCCAGCAGCCAAACAGGGGTCGCTGAAGCTTTCTTT. Its protein is CASSQTGVAEAFF.

This sequence joins TRBV11-2 and TRBJ1-3; TRBD1 is a possible D gene (5 bases). Germline V gene data show CDR1 as SGHAT and CDR2 as FQNNGV. This CDR3 region has 18 residues. With 5 bases removed from V and 0 bases from J, the gap between germline ends came to 20 bases. In DNA form, the CDR3 reads TGTGCCAGCAGCCCTGGGCTCGGCGCCGGGGGCTCTGGAAACACCATATATTTT. Translating gives CASSPGLGAGGSGNTIYF.

The rearrangement uses TRBV5-1 and TRBJ1-4; D perhaps matches TRBD1 (6 bases). This CDR3 is 14 amino acids long. CDR1 and CDR2 (germline): SGHRS, YFSETQ. V was clipped by 3 bases and J by 3 bases, with 9 bases between them. CDR3 loop: CASSSDSPNEKLFF. The CDR3 nucleotides read TGCGCCAGCAGCTCGGACAGCCCTAATGAAAAACTGTTTTTT.

The chain employs TRBV7-2 and TRBJ2-2; either TRBD1 or TRBD2 may fit D (5 bases each). V was pared by 2 bases and J by 8 bases, with 12 bases between. From germline, CDR1 is SGHTA and CDR2 FQGNSA. The CDR3 spans 14 residues. The CDR3 spells CASSLLGAGGELFF. The CDR3 nucleotides are TGTGCCAGCAGCTTACTCGGGGCTGGAGGGGAGCTGTTTTTT.

In DNA, the CDR3 is TGTGCCAGTAGTGGGCGGACAGGGGAGCGAGAAAAACTGTTTTTT. Its translation is CASSGRTGEREKLFF. V and J are TRBV19 and TRBJ1-4; 9 nucleotides agree with TRBD1. With V trimmed by 5 bases and J by 8 bases, 9 bases remained unmatched. CDR3 size: 15 residues. Germline values: CDR1 LNHDA, CDR2 SQIVND (reference sequence).

The V and J genes are TRBV20-1 and TRBJ1-5; 10 nucleotides align to TRBD1. The CDR3 consists of 15 residues. Losses at the gene ends were 6 bases for V and 3 bases for J; bases not matched to a gene: 8. Germline loops: CDR1 DFQATT, CDR2 SNEGSKA (reference sequence). The CDR3 loop reads CSAGPGTGANQPQHF. CDR3 in DNA: TGCAGTGCGGGACCCGGGACAGGGGCCAATCAGCCCCAGCATTTT.

This chain links TRBV12-3 or TRBV12-4 with TRBJ2-1, with D possibly TRBD1 on 7 matching bases. The ends were cut back, 3 bases at V and 2 bases at J, with 14 bases in the middle. The CDR3 length is 16 residues. CDR3 in DNA: TGTGCCAGCAGTTTGGAGGGGGCCTTAACCTACAATGAGCAGTTCTTC. Protein sequence: CASSLEGALTYNEQFF.

This chain uses TRBV20-1 with TRBJ2-5; 10 nucleotides align to TRBD2. The germline CDR1 and CDR2 sequences are DFQATT and SNEGSKA (reference sequence). Trimming at V came to 5 bases and at J to 5 bases, leaving 11 bases not matched to a gene. This CDR3 is 15 amino acids long. The CDR3 DNA follows: TGCAGTGCTTATACTGCTAGCGGGAGAGGGGAGACCCAGTACTTC. Protein product: CSAYTASGRGETQYF.

The chain joins TRBV30 to TRBJ2-1, with no clear D. CDR1 and CDR2 from the germline V gene are GTSNPN and SVGIG (reference sequence). Trimming removed 2 bases at V and 4 bases at J, with 24 bases between. This CDR3 has 18 residues. CDR3 sequence (DNA): TGTGCCTGGAGTATGGGTGTCGAGGACGGAGTATCATACAATGAGCAGTTCTTC. The encoded protein is CAWSMGVEDGVSYNEQFF.

This clonotype has more than one count but fewer than ten. The rearrangement joins TRBV12-3 or TRBV12-4 to TRBJ2-1; D might be TRBD2 (6 bases). CDR3 length: 14 amino acids. V lost 5 bases and J 9 bases, leaving 17 bases between the germline ends. In DNA, the CDR3 is TGTGCCAGCAGTGGGGCATGGCCCGGGGGTGAGCAGTTCTTC. It yields the protein CASSGAWPGGEQFF.

This clonotype was detected only a few times. The chain employs TRBV6-2 or TRBV6-3 and TRBJ2-3; D possibly uses TRBD1 or TRBD2 (5 bases each). Trimming left V 5 bases short and J 2 bases short, with 14 bases between. The length of the CDR3 is 15 residues. Germline CDR1 is MNHEY and CDR2 is SVGEGT. The CDR3 reads CASSRSGRITDTQYF. CDR3 nucleotide sequence: TGTGCCAGCAGTAGGTCGGGACGGATCACAGATACGCAGTATTTT.

In its sample, this clonotype was seen a few times. This chain uses TRBV4-2 with TRBJ2-7; 7 nucleotides agree with TRBD1. CDR1 is LGHNA, CDR2 YNFKEQ, per germline. V shed 0 bases, J shed 2 bases, and the junction held 7 bases outside the gene matches. The CDR3 covers 16 residues. DNA of the CDR3: TGTGCCAGCAGCCAAGACCGGGACAGTATAACCTACGAGCAGTACTTC. Its translation: CASSQDRDSITYEQYF.

This clonotype was seen more than once but under ten times. The chain recombines TRBV7-8 with TRBJ2-7, with D perhaps TRBD1 (5 bases). Germline V lookup: CDR1 SGHVS, CDR2 FQNEAQ. Trimming shortened V by 3 bases and J by 2 bases, and 14 bases separated the two germline ends. The CDR3 consists of 15 residues. As DNA, the CDR3 is TGTGCCAGCAGCTTCGGTGCAGGGTTAACCTACGAGCAGTACTTC. As protein: CASSFGAGLTYEQYF.

This clonotype has just a few counts. This chain joins TRBV11-2 and TRBJ2-3; D not resolved. The CDR3 spans 15 residues. In germline, CDR1 is SGHAT, CDR2 FQNNGV. The ends were cut back, 3 bases at V and 3 bases at J, with 13 bases in the middle. The CDR3 coding sequence is TGTGCCAGCAGCTTGGCGCGGCATGTGACAGATACGCAGTATTTT. It is translated as CASSLARHVTDTQYF.

The rearrangement uses TRBV4-2 and TRBJ2-3; perhaps TRBD1 as D (5 bases). Germline values: CDR1 LGHNA, CDR2 YNFKEQ. There are 14 residues in the CDR3. V was trimmed by 0 bases and J by 5 bases, leaving 9 bases between them. This chain's CDR3 is CASSQDPGQDTQYF. The CDR3 DNA sequence: TGTGCCAGCAGCCAAGACCCAGGGCAAGATACGCAGTATTTT.

The chain links TRBV29-1 to TRBJ2-3; no firm D call. Germline loops: CDR1 SQVTM, CDR2 ANQGSEA. The CDR3 runs to 13 residues. Trimming cost V 6 bases and J 1 base, with 11 bases left between them. The CDR3 loop reads CSVLTLGTDTQYF. Here the CDR3 DNA reads TGCAGCGTGCTGACGTTGGGCACAGATACGCAGTATTTT.

This clonotype was seen only a few times. The chain recombines TRBV18 with TRBJ2-1, with a possible D match to TRBD1 (6 bases). Looked up from germline, CDR1 is KGHSH and CDR2 is LQKENI. The V end was cut by 3 bases, the J end by 7 bases, with 13 bases between. The CDR3 length is 14 residues. This CDR3 reads CASSPVDSYNEQFF. The CDR3 nucleotides read TGTGCCAGCTCACCCGTGGACAGTTATAATGAGCAGTTCTTC.